This T cell receptor (beta chain) emerged from a study of metastatic and nonmetastatic thyroid tumors. In the study overall: The comparison covered peripheral blood and tumor or nodule tissue in malignant and benign thyroid patients.

This CDR3 comprises 13 residues. Germline CDR1 SGHTA, CDR2 FQGNSA. Study-wide results and limits: Across blood and tumor, TCR beta diversity in malignant thyroid tumors was reportedly significantly higher than in benign nodules.

Among the patients, none had received any treatment before thyroid surgery. Per the study methods: A classifier of distant metastasis in papillary thyroid cancer was built from CDR3 differences (across clinicopathological groups). TCRdb re-analyzed the PCR reads through MiXCR. The V and J calls, along with clone size, are taken from TCRdb and not from the paper's own processing. The table lists 10,000 to 15,000 clones, 28% of them singletons. This clone was picked up a small number of times. Its specificity is unknown. One junction end disagrees with the germline gene, perhaps due to a read error. This TCR was sampled from a female donor with papillary thyroid cancer or a benign thyroid nodule (not recorded which). Some clones in this sample may be carry-over from other donors' samples. The chain has TRBV7-2 and TRBJ2-7; TRBD1 might be the D (5 bases). The sequenced sample consisted of tumor tissue. DNA of the CDR3: TGTGCCATCAGCCCCCGGACATCCTACGAGCAGTACTTC. Its translation is CAISPRTSYEQYF.